The source of this TCR beta chain is a study of T-cell memory formation after mild COVID-19. Study context: Largely donor-specific TCR clusters were found.

In TCRdb, the 5' RACE reads were re-called with MiXCR into one record per CDR3 protein. This table holds about 400,000 distinct CDR3 sequences, 20% to 30% found once. The CDR3 totals 15 residues. Trimming at V came to 5 bases and at J to 0 bases, leaving 4 bases not matched to a gene. This clonotype was seen a few times. Input material: PBMCs or a T cell subset sorted from them (not recorded which). This clonotype originated in an adult woman who had mild COVID-19 (a few samples of this study predate the infection). Cell type and time point are not known. The rearrangement joins TRBV12-3 or TRBV12-4 to TRBJ2-5; TRBD2 matches at 9 bases. In DNA, the CDR3 is TGTGCCAGCAGTGCAACTAGCGGGTACCAAGAGACCCAGTACTTC. Its translation is CASSATSGYQETQYF.